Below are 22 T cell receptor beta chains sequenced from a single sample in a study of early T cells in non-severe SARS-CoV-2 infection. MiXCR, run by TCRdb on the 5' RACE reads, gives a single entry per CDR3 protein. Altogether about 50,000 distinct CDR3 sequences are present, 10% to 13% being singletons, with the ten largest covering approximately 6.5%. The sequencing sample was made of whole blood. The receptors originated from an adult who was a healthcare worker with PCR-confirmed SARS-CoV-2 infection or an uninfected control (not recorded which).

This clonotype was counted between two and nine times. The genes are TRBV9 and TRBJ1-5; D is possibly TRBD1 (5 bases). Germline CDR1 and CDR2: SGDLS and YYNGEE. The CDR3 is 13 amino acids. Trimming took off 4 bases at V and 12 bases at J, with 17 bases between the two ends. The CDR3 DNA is TGTGCCAGCAGCTCGGGAGGGGATAGCTACCAGCATTTT. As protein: CASSSGGDSYQHF.

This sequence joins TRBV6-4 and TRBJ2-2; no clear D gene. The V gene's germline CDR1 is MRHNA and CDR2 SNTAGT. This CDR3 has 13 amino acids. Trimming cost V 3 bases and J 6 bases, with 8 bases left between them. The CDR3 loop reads CASSEKGSGELFF. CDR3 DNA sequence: TGTGCCAGCAGTGAAAAAGGGTCCGGGGAGCTGTTTTTT.

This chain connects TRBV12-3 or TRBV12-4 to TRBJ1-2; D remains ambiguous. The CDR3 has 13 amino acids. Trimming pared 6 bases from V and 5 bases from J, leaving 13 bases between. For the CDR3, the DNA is TGTGCCAGCAGCCCTGAAGGGAGATATGGCTACACCTTC. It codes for CASSPEGRYGYTF.

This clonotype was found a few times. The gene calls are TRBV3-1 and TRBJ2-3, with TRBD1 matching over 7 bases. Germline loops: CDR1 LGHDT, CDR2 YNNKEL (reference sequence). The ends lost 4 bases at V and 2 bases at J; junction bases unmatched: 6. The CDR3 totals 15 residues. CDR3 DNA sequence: TGTGCCAGCAGCCTAACAGGGACAGTCACAGATACGCAGTATTTT. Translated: CASSLTGTVTDTQYF.

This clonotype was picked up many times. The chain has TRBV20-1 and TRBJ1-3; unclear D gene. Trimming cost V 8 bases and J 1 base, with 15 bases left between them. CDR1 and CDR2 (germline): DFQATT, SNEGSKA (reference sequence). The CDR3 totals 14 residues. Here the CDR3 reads CSTLVAASGNTIYF. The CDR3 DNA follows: TGCAGTACTTTAGTGGCGGCTTCTGGAAACACCATATATTTT.

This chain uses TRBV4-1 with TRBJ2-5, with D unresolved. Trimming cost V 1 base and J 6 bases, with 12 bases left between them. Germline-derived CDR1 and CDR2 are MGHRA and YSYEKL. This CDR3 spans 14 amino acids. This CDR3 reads CASSQGGSQKTQYF. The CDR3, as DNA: TGCGCCAGCAGCCAAGGTGGTTCTCAGAAGACCCAGTACTTC.

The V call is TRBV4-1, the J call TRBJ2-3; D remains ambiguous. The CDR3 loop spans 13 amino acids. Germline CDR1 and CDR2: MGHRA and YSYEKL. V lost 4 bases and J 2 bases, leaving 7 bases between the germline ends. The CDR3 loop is CASSLAATDTQYF. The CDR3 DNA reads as TGCGCCAGCAGCCTGGCTGCCACAGATACGCAGTATTTT.

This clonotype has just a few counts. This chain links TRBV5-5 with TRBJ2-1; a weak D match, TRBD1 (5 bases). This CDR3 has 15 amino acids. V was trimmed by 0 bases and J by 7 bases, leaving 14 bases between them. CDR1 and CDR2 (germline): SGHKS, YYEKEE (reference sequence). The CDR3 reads CASSLGPLPGNEQFF. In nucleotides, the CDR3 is TGTGCCAGCAGCTTGGGCCCATTACCAGGGAATGAGCAGTTCTTC.

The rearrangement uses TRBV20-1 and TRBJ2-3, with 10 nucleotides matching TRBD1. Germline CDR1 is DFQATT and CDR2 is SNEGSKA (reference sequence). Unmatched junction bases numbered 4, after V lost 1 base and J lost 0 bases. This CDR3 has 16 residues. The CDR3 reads CSARGQGALSTDTQYF. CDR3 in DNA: TGCAGTGCTAGAGGACAGGGGGCCCTCAGCACAGATACGCAGTATTTT.

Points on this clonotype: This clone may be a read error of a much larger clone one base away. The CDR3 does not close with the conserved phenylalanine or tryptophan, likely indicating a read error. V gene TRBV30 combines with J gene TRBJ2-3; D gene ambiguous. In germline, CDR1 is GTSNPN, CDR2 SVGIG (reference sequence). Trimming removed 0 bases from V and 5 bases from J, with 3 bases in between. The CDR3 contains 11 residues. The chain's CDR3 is CAWSVGDTQYY. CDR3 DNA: TGTGCCTGGAGTGTCGGAGATACGCAGTATTAT.

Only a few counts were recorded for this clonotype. The CDR3 nucleotides read TGTGCCAGCAGACCGGACTTAAACAATGAGCAGTTCTTC. This codes for CASRPDLNNEQFF. V and J are TRBV6-5 and TRBJ2-1; a possible D gene is TRBD2 (5 bases). Deletions cut 6 bases from V and 5 bases from J, with 11 bases between. Germline-derived CDR1 and CDR2 are MNHEY and SVGAGI. The CDR3 totals 13 residues.

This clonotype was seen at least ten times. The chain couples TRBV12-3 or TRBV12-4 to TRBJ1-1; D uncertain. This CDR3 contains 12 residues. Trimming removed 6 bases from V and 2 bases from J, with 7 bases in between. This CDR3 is CASSLGNTEAFF. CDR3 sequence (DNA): TGTGCCAGCAGCCTAGGAAACACTGAAGCTTTCTTT.

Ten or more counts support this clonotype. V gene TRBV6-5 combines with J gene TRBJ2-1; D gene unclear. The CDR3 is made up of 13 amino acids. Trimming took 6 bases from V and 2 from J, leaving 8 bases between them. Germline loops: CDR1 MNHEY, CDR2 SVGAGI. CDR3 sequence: CASSRTAYNEQFF. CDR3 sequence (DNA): TGTGCCAGCAGCCGTACAGCCTACAATGAGCAGTTCTTC.

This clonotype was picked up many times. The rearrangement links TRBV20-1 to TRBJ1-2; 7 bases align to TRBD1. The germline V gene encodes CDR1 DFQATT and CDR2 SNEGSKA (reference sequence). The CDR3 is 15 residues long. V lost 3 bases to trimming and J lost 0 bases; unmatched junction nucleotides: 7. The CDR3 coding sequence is TGCAGTGCTAGTTGGACAGGTCAAGCTAACTATGGCTACACCTTC. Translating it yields CSASWTGQANYGYTF.

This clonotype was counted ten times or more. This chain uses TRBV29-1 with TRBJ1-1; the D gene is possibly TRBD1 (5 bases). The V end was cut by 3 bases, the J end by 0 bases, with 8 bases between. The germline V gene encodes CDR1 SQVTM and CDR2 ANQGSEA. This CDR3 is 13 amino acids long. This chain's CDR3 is CSVDPGMNTEAFF. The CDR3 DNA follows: TGCAGCGTTGACCCAGGGATGAACACTGAAGCTTTCTTT.

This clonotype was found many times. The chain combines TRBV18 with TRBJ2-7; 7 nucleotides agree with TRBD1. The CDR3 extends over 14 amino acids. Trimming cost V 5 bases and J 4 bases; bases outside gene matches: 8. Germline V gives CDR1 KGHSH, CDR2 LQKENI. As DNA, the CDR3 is TGTGCCAGCTCAGCCCCGGGACAGTCTTACGAGCAGTACTTC. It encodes CASSAPGQSYEQYF.

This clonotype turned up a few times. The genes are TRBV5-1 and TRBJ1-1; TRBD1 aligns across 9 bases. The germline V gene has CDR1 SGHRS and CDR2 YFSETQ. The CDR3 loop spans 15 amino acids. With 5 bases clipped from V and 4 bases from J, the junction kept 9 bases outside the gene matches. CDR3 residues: CASSSPGQGSTEAFF. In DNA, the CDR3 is TGCGCCAGCAGTTCCCCGGGACAGGGTAGCACTGAAGCTTTCTTT.

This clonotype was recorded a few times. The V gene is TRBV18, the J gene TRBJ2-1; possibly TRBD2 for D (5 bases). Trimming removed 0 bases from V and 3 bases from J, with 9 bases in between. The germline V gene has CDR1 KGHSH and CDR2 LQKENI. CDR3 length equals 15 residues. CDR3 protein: CASSPPERIYNEQFF. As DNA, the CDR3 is TGTGCCAGCTCACCACCGGAGCGGATCTACAATGAGCAGTTCTTC.

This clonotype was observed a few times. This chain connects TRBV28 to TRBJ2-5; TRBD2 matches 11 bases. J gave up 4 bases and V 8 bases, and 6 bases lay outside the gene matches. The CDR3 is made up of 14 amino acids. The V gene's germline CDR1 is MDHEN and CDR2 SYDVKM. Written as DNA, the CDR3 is TGTGCCAGCGGTCTAGCGGGAGGATTAGAGACCCAGTACTTC. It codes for CASGLAGGLETQYF.

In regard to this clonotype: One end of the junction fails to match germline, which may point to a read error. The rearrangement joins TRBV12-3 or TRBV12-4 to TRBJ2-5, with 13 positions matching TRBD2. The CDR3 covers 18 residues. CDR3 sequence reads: CASRRLAGGSLGEETQYF. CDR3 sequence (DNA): TGCGCCAGCAGGAGACTAGCGGGAGGTTCGCTGGGCGAAGAGACCCAGTACTTC.

The CDR3 reads CASSLRGTLRRGSGNTIYF. In nucleotides, the CDR3 is TGTGCCAGCAGCTTAAGGGGGACCCTTCGGAGGGGCTCTGGAAACACCATATATTTT. This chain joins TRBV7-2 and TRBJ1-3; maybe TRBD1 (6 bases). Germline V gene data show CDR1 as SGHTA and CDR2 as FQGNSA. The CDR3 is 19 amino acids. The germline V and J ends were trimmed by 2 bases and 0 bases, with 20 bases remaining between them.

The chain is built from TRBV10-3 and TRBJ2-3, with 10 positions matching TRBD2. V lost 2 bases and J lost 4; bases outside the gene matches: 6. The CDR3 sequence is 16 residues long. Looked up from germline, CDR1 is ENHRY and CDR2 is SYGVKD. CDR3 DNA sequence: TGTGCCATCAGTGAGGGTCTAGCGGGAGACGCAGATACGCAGTATTTT. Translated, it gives CAISEGLAGDADTQYF.